This TCR beta chain was sequenced in a study of cytomegalovirus exposure and HLA in healthy donors. Whole-study context: Previous work identified 95 million to 120 million unique TCR beta sequences from roughly 180 million T cells.

The germline V gene has CDR1 ENHRY and CDR2 SYGVKD. This CDR3 has 15 residues. Trimming took 2 bases from V and 0 from J, leaving 11 bases between them. The study ran its PCR with 60 Vbeta and 13 Jbeta primers. Some clones are missing from TCRdb's copy, which holds only in-frame ones; the method was immunoSEQ multiplex PCR. Of more than 120,000 clones listed, roughly 80% are singletons. While unrecorded immune exposures were likely, the donors were nominally healthy when sampled. The origin of this receptor is a woman younger than 45 in good health and CMV-seronegative. This chain links TRBV10-3 with TRBJ2-7, with a weak D call TRBD1 (6 bases). The sequenced sample consisted of PBMCs. The CDR3 protein is CAISEGTWSSYEQYF. In nucleotides, the CDR3 is TGTGCCATCAGTGAGGGGACATGGAGCTCCTACGAGCAGTACTTC.